Listed here are 26 T cell receptor beta chains from one sample, sequenced in a study of OX40 agonist ivuxolimab in advanced cancers. Sequencing used immunoSEQ multiplex PCR; TCRdb keeps in-frame clones, though not all of them. The data show tens of thousands of clones, with roughly 87% seen just once and roughly 5% held by the top ten. Sequences were derived from CD4+ or CD8+ T cells sorted from blood, sampled in a trial of the OX40 agonist ivuxolimab. The source of these receptors is an adult with an advanced solid tumor such as melanoma, head and neck, liver or kidney cancer.

This CDR3 is CASSLTRGSYEKLFF. The CDR3 DNA is TGCGCCAGCAGCTTGACCAGGGGGTCTTATGAAAAACTGTTTTTT. The chain joins TRBV5-1 to TRBJ1-4, with 7 bases aligning to TRBD1. Looked up from germline, CDR1 is SGHRS and CDR2 is YFSETQ. V trimming: 1 base; J trimming: 6 bases; junction bases outside the gene matches: 6. This CDR3 is built from 15 residues.

The chain recombines TRBV6-5 with TRBJ1-1, with 8 positions matching TRBD1. CDR1 and CDR2 from the germline V gene are MNHEY and SVGAGI. The CDR3 extends over 14 amino acids. J was trimmed by 0 bases and V by 7 bases; bases with no gene match: 4. This CDR3 reads CASKMGQVNTEAFF. The DNA of the CDR3 is TGTGCCAGCAAGATGGGACAGGTGAACACTGAAGCTTTCTTT.

V gene TRBV27 combines with J gene TRBJ1-2, with 7 positions matching TRBD1. The CDR3 has 13 residues. Per germline, CDR1 MNHEY and CDR2 SMNVEV (reference sequence). V dropped 8 bases and J dropped 7; count of bases not matched to a gene: 10. CDR3 protein: CASYRQGHGGYTF. In DNA, the CDR3 is TGTGCCAGCTATAGACAGGGCCACGGTGGCTACACCTTC.

The genes are TRBV28 and TRBJ1-2; D not certain. Germline V gives CDR1 MDHEN, CDR2 SYDVKM. V dropped 6 bases and J dropped 8 bases, with 19 bases sitting between them. The CDR3 is 14 residues long. The CDR3: CASSLLDLRDGYTF. CDR3 sequence (DNA): TGTGCCAGCAGCCTCCTGGACCTCCGCGACGGCTACACCTTC.

The chain joins TRBV19 to TRBJ1-2; tentatively, D is TRBD1 (6 bases). Trimming took 1 base from V and 2 from J, leaving 8 bases between them. This CDR3 spans 14 amino acids. Germline lookup yields CDR1 LNHDA and CDR2 SQIVND (reference sequence). CDR3 DNA sequence: TGTGCCAGTAGTATAGGGACAGTAAACTATGGCTACACCTTC. It is translated as CASSIGTVNYGYTF.

V usage is TRBV19 and J usage is TRBJ1-5, with D hard to call. This CDR3 spans 14 amino acids. Germline values: CDR1 LNHDA, CDR2 SQIVND (reference sequence). With 3 bases removed from V and 3 bases from J, the gap between germline ends came to 9 bases. CDR3 sequence: CASSIGIPNQPQHF. CDR3 bases: TGTGCCAGTAGTATCGGGATTCCCAATCAGCCCCAGCATTTT.

The chain has TRBV7-6 and TRBJ2-5; D possibly corresponds to TRBD1 (5 bases). V was cut by 5 bases and J by 3 bases, with 10 bases left in between. Germline loops: CDR1 SGHVS, CDR2 FNYEAQ. The CDR3 length is 13 residues. CDR3 sequence (DNA): TGTGCCAGCAGCCAAGACAGAAAAGAGACCCAGTACTTC. It codes for CASSQDRKETQYF.

The chain couples TRBV28 to TRBJ2-5; TRBD1 might be the D (7 bases). This CDR3 region has 14 residues. Between the trimmed V and J ends, which lost 5 bases and 7 bases, there was a span of 17 bases. CDR1 is MDHEN, CDR2 SYDVKM, per germline. CDR3 residues: CASSPGGTAGTQYF. The CDR3 DNA is TGTGCCAGCAGTCCAGGGGGGACAGCGGGGACCCAGTACTTC. The full variable domain, completed using reference TRBV28 and TRBJ2-5, is DVKVTQSSRYLVKRTGEKVFLECVQDMDHENMFWYRQDPGLGLRLIYFSYDVKMKEKGDIPEGYSVSREKKERFSLILESASTNQTSMYLCASSPGGTAGTQYFGPGTRLLVL.

The chain has TRBV5-1 and TRBJ1-1; D uncertain. Germline CDR1 SGHRS, CDR2 YFSETQ. The CDR3 has 14 amino acids. V shed 2 bases and J shed 6 bases, with 14 bases lying between them. Written as DNA, the CDR3 is TGCGCCAGCAGCTTAACCGCAGGTCGGTCTGAAGCTTTCTTT. It yields the protein CASSLTAGRSEAFF.

V and J are TRBV5-1 and TRBJ2-6; D uncertain. CDR1 is SGHRS, CDR2 YFSETQ, per germline. This CDR3 has 15 residues. The V and J ends lost 0 bases and 2 bases respectively, with 6 bases between them. CDR3 DNA: TGCGCCAGCAGCTTGGGGGTCCCTGGGGCCAACGTCCTGACTTTC. Amino acid sequence: CASSLGVPGANVLTF.

The chain employs TRBV27 and TRBJ1-2; no reliable D call. The CDR3 has 15 amino acids. The germline CDR1 and CDR2 sequences are MNHEY and SMNVEV (reference sequence). The V end was cut by 5 bases, the J end by 0 bases, with 13 bases between. The CDR3 DNA reads TGTGCCAGCAGTGGTCTTGCCGTCTCTAACTATGGCTACACCTTC. Translation gives CASSGLAVSNYGYTF.

This rearrangement joins TRBV5-6 to TRBJ2-7; the D gene is possibly TRBD2 (6 bases). The CDR3 length is 13 residues. The ends were cut back, 7 bases at V and 2 bases at J, with 13 bases in the middle. CDR1 and CDR2 from the germline V gene are SGHDT and YYEEEE. The CDR3 loop is CASGLKGTYEQYF. In nucleotides, the CDR3 is TGTGCCAGCGGACTAAAGGGCACCTACGAGCAGTACTTC.

The V gene is TRBV19, the J gene TRBJ2-1, with TRBD1 as a possible D gene (5 bases). The CDR3 has 12 amino acids. Germline values: CDR1 LNHDA, CDR2 SQIVND (reference sequence). Trimming removed 4 bases at V and 7 bases at J, with 8 bases between. This chain's CDR3 is CASSTQGNEQFF. The CDR3 region has the DNA TGTGCCAGTAGTACCCAGGGTAATGAGCAGTTCTTC.

The chain has TRBV5-5 and TRBJ1-4; D ambiguous. The CDR3 runs 15 residues. The germline CDR1 and CDR2 sequences are SGHKS and YYEKEE (reference sequence). V was pared by 0 bases and J by 8 bases, with 14 bases between. The chain's CDR3 is CASSLAGVAVEKLFF. The DNA for the CDR3 is TGTGCCAGCAGCTTGGCTGGGGTAGCGGTGGAAAAACTGTTTTTT.

This chain links TRBV6-1 with TRBJ1-5; D perhaps matches TRBD1 (6 bases). This CDR3 has 14 residues. Trimming cost V 7 bases and J 6 bases, with 16 bases left between them. CDR1 MNHNS and CDR2 SASEGT come from the germline V gene. The CDR3 is CASNPQGMFQPQHF. The CDR3 DNA reads TGTGCCAGCAACCCCCAGGGGATGTTTCAGCCCCAGCATTTT.

This chain joins TRBV5-1 and TRBJ2-1, with 11 bases lining up with TRBD2. CDR3 length: 15 residues. V lost 2 bases to trimming and J lost 7 bases; unmatched junction nucleotides: 5. CDR1 and CDR2 from the germline V gene are SGHRS and YFSETQ. Written as DNA, the CDR3 is TGCGCCAGCAGCTTTACTAGCGGGGGCGGAAATGAGCAGTTCTTC. As protein: CASSFTSGGGNEQFF.

This chain connects TRBV5-6 to TRBJ2-7; D might be TRBD1 (6 bases). The CDR3 extends over 15 amino acids. V lost 1 base, J lost 3 bases, and 14 bases lay in between. The germline gives CDR1 SGHDT, CDR2 YYEEEE. The CDR3 region has the DNA TGTGCCAGCAGCTTGTCAGGGGCACGGATCTACGAGCAGTACTTC. Its protein product is CASSLSGARIYEQYF.

The rearrangement joins TRBV14 to TRBJ2-7; unclear D gene. V was clipped by 0 bases and J by 3 bases, with 15 bases between them. Per the germline V gene, CDR1 is SGHDN and CDR2 is FVKESK. The CDR3 extends over 16 amino acids. The CDR3 DNA reads TGTGCCAGCAGCCAAGATCGTCTCAGGCGAATCTACGAGCAGTACTTC. Translating gives CASSQDRLRRIYEQYF.

This chain connects TRBV5-1 to TRBJ1-2, with TRBD1 matching 8 bases. The CDR3 is 15 residues long. Germline V CDR1 and CDR2: SGHRS, YFSETQ. V lost 3 bases to trimming and J lost 0 bases; unmatched junction nucleotides: 4. The CDR3 is CASSWDRRPNYGYTF. The CDR3, as DNA: TGCGCCAGCAGCTGGGACAGGCGACCTAACTATGGCTACACCTTC.

The chain employs TRBV14 and TRBJ2-7; weak D call: TRBD1 (6 bases). The CDR3 is 20 residues long. Per the germline V gene, CDR1 is SGHDN and CDR2 is FVKESK. The V and J ends lost 4 bases and 0 bases respectively, with 28 bases between them. For the CDR3, the DNA is TGTGCCAGCAGCCTCCATTCCGGAACAGGGTACGGTATTGGCTCCTACGAGCAGTACTTC. This sequence encodes CASSLHSGTGYGIGSYEQYF.

This clone was recorded a few times. The V gene is TRBV30, the J gene TRBJ2-7; TRBD1 matches 8 bases. Germline CDR1 reads GTSNPN; CDR2 reads SVGIG (reference sequence). CDR3 length equals 14 residues. The ends lost 3 bases at V and 5 bases at J; junction bases unmatched: 9. This CDR3 reads CAWRRQTGDDEQYF. As DNA, the CDR3 is TGTGCCTGGAGGAGACAGACAGGGGACGACGAGCAGTACTTC.

The count of this clone is one. CDR3 protein: CASSRRDSDMGALHF. CDR3 sequence (DNA): TGTGCCAGCAGCAGACGGGACAGCGATATGGGGGCCCTCCACTTT. The V and J genes are TRBV28 and TRBJ1-6, with TRBD1 matching over 7 bases. Germline CDR1 is MDHEN and CDR2 is SYDVKM. The CDR3 has 15 residues. V dropped 6 bases and J dropped 14; count of bases not matched to a gene: 16.

The chain has TRBV30 and TRBJ2-6; TRBD1 matches at 9 bases. Germline loops: CDR1 GTSNPN, CDR2 SVGIG (reference sequence). The CDR3 extends over 16 amino acids. Trimming removed 1 base from V and 1 base from J; junction bases left unmatched: 2. Here the CDR3 reads CAWSGDRVSGANVLTF. CDR3 DNA: TGTGCCTGGAGTGGGGACAGGGTGTCTGGGGCCAACGTCCTGACTTTC.

This clone has more than one count but fewer than ten. The chain recombines TRBV5-6 with TRBJ1-5; a possible D gene is TRBD1 (6 bases). CDR3 size: 14 residues. Trimming removed 5 bases from V and 0 bases from J, with 9 bases in between. Per the germline V gene, CDR1 is SGHDT and CDR2 is YYEEEE. The CDR3 coding sequence is TGTGCCAGCAGTCCAGGGGTTAGCAATCAGCCCCAGCATTTT. Its translation: CASSPGVSNQPQHF.

CDR3 sequence (DNA): TGTGCCAGCAGTGAAGAGGGGGGCGCTGGCTACACCTTC. Protein: CASSEEGGAGYTF. The chain combines TRBV6-1 with TRBJ1-2; possible D gene TRBD1, 6 bases. CDR3 length: 13 amino acids. Trimming took off 1 base at V and 7 bases at J, with 10 bases between the two ends. Germline assignment: CDR1 MNHNS and CDR2 SASEGT.

This clone was observed a few times. The V gene is TRBV28, the J gene TRBJ1-2; D uncertain. The germline CDR1 and CDR2 sequences are MDHEN and SYDVKM. The CDR3 loop spans 11 amino acids. V was cut by 8 bases and J by 4 bases, with 8 bases left in between. CDR3 nucleotide sequence: TGTGCCAGCGAGGCGTCCTATGGCTACACCTTC. Its protein product is CASEASYGYTF.